This entry concerns a single T cell receptor beta chain. One entry per CDR3 protein, without DNA, is what TCRdb gives after re-calling the 5' RACE reads. Its table records about 450,000 distinct CDR3 sequences. The entry originates in a study of T cells expressing NK-cell markers. Germline CDR1 is DFQATT and CDR2 is SNEGSKA (reference sequence). The CDR3 covers 15 residues. This TCR was recovered from a woman aged 18 to 75 in good health. J is TRBJ2-3 and V is TRBV20-1; TCRdb outputs TRBD2, but without DNA this stays unchecked. The specimen sequenced was blood T cells: a sorted CD56 or NKG2C T cell subset, CD4+ or CD8+ T cells, or bulk PBMC T cells (not recorded which). The CDR3 spells CSAMGASVQRDTQYF.